These 19 T cell receptor beta chains share one sample of origin, sequenced in a study of T cell changes during pregnancy in multiple sclerosis (dated by TCRdb to about 2019). Preparation of the library involved the immunoSEQ multiplex PCR assay. TCRdb obtained this table from immuneACCESS and retained in-frame rearrangements with V and J assigned. These tables miss some clones; where compared with another copy, unresolved V genes account for less than half of the shortfall, and the remainder is unexplained. This sample holds 37,000 or so clones; 85% to 95% were observed only once. The leading ten clones occupy approximately 0.39% of the sample. The input for sequencing was CD4+ T cells from peripheral blood mononuclear cells, taken in the second trimester of pregnancy. These receptors all stem from a female donor with multiple sclerosis, enrolled in a pregnancy study.

The chain is built from TRBV30 and TRBJ2-3; perhaps TRBD2 as D (5 bases). Trimming left V 4 bases short and J 2 bases short, with 10 bases between. The germline V gene has CDR1 GTSNPN and CDR2 SVGIG (reference sequence). The CDR3 extends over 13 amino acids. The CDR3 loop reads CAWTMRATDTQYF. CDR3 coding DNA: TGTGCCTGGACTATGAGGGCCACAGATACGCAGTATTTT. The full variable domain, rest sourced from reference TRBV30 and TRBJ2-3, is SQTIHQWPATLVQPVGSPLSLECTVEGTSNPNLYWYRQAAGRGLQLLFYSVGIGQISSEVPQNLSASRPQDRQFILSSKKLLLSDSGFYLCAWTMRATDTQYFGPGTRLTVL.

V is TRBV7-3 and J is TRBJ2-1; TRBD2 might be the D (5 bases). The germline gives CDR1 SGHTA, CDR2 FQGTGA. The V end lost 5 bases, the J end lost 4 bases, and 12 bases lay between the germline ends. The CDR3 totals 14 residues. CDR3 loop: CASSRGLQYNEQFF. The CDR3 nucleotides read TGTGCCAGCAGCCGAGGACTTCAATACAATGAGCAGTTCTTC.

This chain connects TRBV5-6 to TRBJ2-3; D is unresolved. Trimming stripped 0 bases from V and 0 bases from J, with 5 bases between. This CDR3 region has 14 residues. Germline-derived CDR1 and CDR2 are SGHDT and YYEEEE. The CDR3 DNA reads as TGTGCCAGCAGCTTGGCCTTAAGCACAGATACGCAGTATTTT. Protein: CASSLALSTDTQYF.

The chain joins TRBV5-1 to TRBJ2-5, with D hard to call. The ends were cut back, 3 bases at V and 0 bases at J, with 9 bases in the middle. The CDR3 is 14 amino acids. Germline V gives CDR1 SGHRS, CDR2 YFSETQ. CDR3 sequence reads: CASSSTDYQETQYF. In DNA form, the CDR3 reads TGCGCCAGCAGCTCAACTGACTACCAAGAGACCCAGTACTTC.

On this clone: The identical CDR3 is also encoded by other nucleotide sequences in the sample. CDR3 amino acids: CASSGLAGVSYEQYF. The CDR3 region has the DNA TGTGCCAGTAGTGGACTAGCGGGAGTCTCCTACGAGCAGTACTTC. The genes are TRBV19 and TRBJ2-7, with TRBD2 matching over 13 bases. After removal of 5 bases from V and 0 bases from J, the junction contained 1 base not matched to a gene. The CDR3 extends over 15 amino acids. CDR1 is LNHDA and CDR2 is SQIVND in the germline V gene (reference sequence). The full variable domain, with the rest looked up from reference TRBV19 and TRBJ2-7, is DGGITQSPKYLFRKEGQNVTLSCEQNLNHDAMYWYRQDPGQGLRLIYYSQIVNDFQKGDIAEGYSVSREKKESFPLTVTSAQKNPTAFYLCASSGLAGVSYEQYFGPGTRLTVT.

This clone was seen just once. This chain links TRBV29-1 with TRBJ2-7, with 10 bases that match TRBD1. Germline V gene data show CDR1 as SQVTM and CDR2 as ANQGSEA. The CDR3 has 13 residues. Unmatched junction bases numbered 3, after V lost 2 bases and J lost 5 bases. The CDR3 loop is CSVERQGADEQYF. CDR3 bases: TGCAGCGTTGAACGACAGGGGGCAGACGAGCAGTACTTC.

V usage is TRBV11-1 and J usage is TRBJ1-2; maybe TRBD1 (6 bases). Germline V lookup: CDR1 SGHAT, CDR2 FQDESV (reference sequence). Between the trimmed V and J ends, which lost 3 bases and 8 bases, there was a span of 16 bases. The CDR3 contains 14 residues. The CDR3 reads CASSLGAGAGGYTF. The CDR3, as DNA: TGTGCCAGCAGCTTGGGGGCAGGCGCTGGGGGCTACACCTTC.

The V and J genes are TRBV11-2 and TRBJ2-1; no clear D. Germline lookup yields CDR1 SGHAT and CDR2 FQNNGV. The CDR3 is 14 amino acids. V gave up 2 bases and J gave up 1 base, with 6 bases separating them. CDR3 nucleotides: TGTGCCAGCAGCTTAACAGATTCCTACAATGAGCAGTTCTTC. It translates to CASSLTDSYNEQFF.

The chain is built from TRBV27 and TRBJ2-7; 7 positions match TRBD1. CDR3 length: 15 residues. Germline V CDR1 and CDR2: MNHEY, SMNVEV (reference sequence). The junction had 10 bases not matched to a gene; V was cut back by 4 bases and J by 4 bases. The DNA of the CDR3 is TGTGCCAGCAGTTCCGCCCGACAGGGAAGATACGAGCAGTACTTC. Amino acids: CASSSARQGRYEQYF.

Turning to this clone: The sample has other DNA sequences that encode this CDR3 too. J is TRBJ1-1 and V is TRBV14; TRBD1 is a possible D gene (5 bases). V lost 5 bases and J lost 2, with 9 bases in between. This CDR3 has 13 residues. CDR1 and CDR2 from the germline V gene are SGHDN and FVKESK. This CDR3 is CASSSQGNTEAFF. The CDR3 DNA follows: TGTGCCAGCAGCAGCCAGGGTAACACTGAAGCTTTCTTT.

The rearrangement links TRBV5-1 to TRBJ2-3, with 8 bases lining up with TRBD1. The CDR3 is 16 amino acids. After removal of 5 bases from V and 6 bases from J, the junction contained 14 bases not matched to a gene. Germline assignment: CDR1 SGHRS and CDR2 YFSETQ. The CDR3 loop reads CASRGIQGQVGDTQYF. The CDR3 region has the DNA TGCGCCAGCAGAGGGATCCAGGGACAGGTTGGCGATACGCAGTATTTT. The full variable domain, rest sourced from reference TRBV5-1 and TRBJ2-3, is KAGVTQTPRYLIKTRGQQVTLSCSPISGHRSVSWYQQTPGQGLQFLFEYFSETQRNKGNFPGRFSGRQFSNSRSEMNVSTLELGDSALYLCASRGIQGQVGDTQYFGPGTRLTVL.

The chain combines TRBV19 with TRBJ2-7; a weak D match, TRBD1 (6 bases). Germline CDR1 and CDR2: LNHDA and SQIVND (reference sequence). Trimming removed 3 bases from V and 3 bases from J, with 12 bases in between. CDR3 length: 14 amino acids. The CDR3 bases are TGTGCCAGTAGTATTGACGGGACATACTACGAGCAGTACTTC. Encoded protein: CASSIDGTYYEQYF.

The gene calls are TRBV6-4 and TRBJ2-2; D is ambiguous. Germline V gene lookup returns CDR1 MRHNA and CDR2 SNTAGT. The V and J ends lost 1 base and 6 bases respectively, with 6 bases between them. The CDR3 totals 13 residues. Here the CDR3 DNA reads TGTGCCAGCAGTGACTGGCCAGCCGGGGAGCTGTTTTTT. Translated, it gives CASSDWPAGELFF.

The chain has TRBV7-8 and TRBJ1-4; possibly TRBD1 for D (5 bases). CDR1 and CDR2 from the germline V gene are SGHVS and FQNEAQ. Trimming took off 4 bases at V and 4 bases at J, with 16 bases between the two ends. The CDR3 totals 16 residues. The DNA of the CDR3 is TGTGCCAGCAGCTCAAACAGACAGCTACTTAATGAAAAACTGTTTTTT. Protein product: CASSSNRQLLNEKLFF.

The rearrangement joins TRBV6-6 to TRBJ2-1, with TRBD2 as a possible D gene (5 bases). V was cut by 2 bases and J by 8 bases, with 10 bases left in between. The CDR3 runs to 13 residues. Per germline, CDR1 MNHNY and CDR2 SVGAGI (reference sequence). This chain's CDR3 is CASSYERGHEQFF. DNA for the CDR3: TGTGCCAGCAGTTACGAACGGGGTCATGAGCAGTTCTTC.

This clone has only a few counts. The chain is built from TRBV19 and TRBJ1-4; 8 positions agree with TRBD1. The CDR3 has 16 amino acids. Germline V gene data show CDR1 as LNHDA and CDR2 as SQIVND (reference sequence). Unmatched junction bases numbered 7, after V lost 5 bases and J lost 2 bases. The CDR3 protein is CASSVTTGVTNEKLFF. CDR3 nucleotides: TGTGCCAGTAGTGTAACGACAGGGGTTACTAATGAAAAACTGTTTTTT.

The chain uses TRBV18 and TRBJ2-7; tentative D call: TRBD1 (6 bases). The CDR3 runs 14 residues. Trimming pared 5 bases from V and 1 base from J, leaving 12 bases between. Germline-derived CDR1 and CDR2 are KGHSH and LQKENI. The CDR3 loop reads CASSSRGQSYEQYF. The CDR3 bases are TGTGCCAGCTCATCAAGAGGACAGTCCTACGAGCAGTACTTC. Full variable domain (missing parts from reference TRBV18 and TRBJ2-7): NAGVMQNPRHLVRRRGQEARLRCSPMKGHSHVYWYRQLPEEGLKFMVYLQKENIIDESGMPKERFSAEFPKEGPSILRIQQVVRGDSAAYFCASSSRGQSYEQYFGPGTRLTVT.

The V gene is TRBV18, the J gene TRBJ1-4; 9 bases agree with TRBD1. This CDR3 has 16 amino acids. Germline-derived CDR1 and CDR2 are KGHSH and LQKENI. J gave up 8 bases and V 5 bases, and 12 bases lay outside the gene matches. CDR3 residues: CASSSQRQGVDEKLFF. CDR3 coding DNA: TGTGCCAGCTCATCTCAACGACAGGGGGTGGACGAAAAACTGTTTTTT.

This clone appeared a single time. DNA for the CDR3: TGTGCCAGCAGTTTAATGACTAGCGGGATCTACGAGCAGTACTTC. Translated, it gives CASSLMTSGIYEQYF. This sequence joins TRBV27 and TRBJ2-7, with 11 positions matching TRBD2. J lost 3 bases, V lost 2 bases, and 3 bases had no gene match. The CDR3 consists of 15 residues. Germline CDR1 is MNHEY and CDR2 is SMNVEV (reference sequence).